A selection of T cell receptor beta chains follows, all from one sample in a study of response to subunit inactivated influenza vaccine. TCRdb ran MiXCR on the RT-PCR reads and lists one entry per CDR3 protein. Of 500,000 or so distinct CDR3 sequences listed, 15% to 20% are singletons. The material sequenced was CD4+ T cells sorted from PBMCs, taken about 24 months after vaccination. Source of these receptors: a man between 50 and 69 years old who received an inactivated influenza vaccine. The CDR3 runs from the conserved cysteine through the conserved F or W. D genes are given only for firm matches. Size values are once, few and many counts, or a class for expanded clones, and some rows have none.

d_call	v_call	j_call	clone_size	cdr3_nt	cdr3_aa
TRBD1	TRBV5-1	TRBJ2-3	few	TGCGCCAGCAGCTCGGGACAGCCCACAGATACGCAGTATTTT	CASSSGQPTDTQYF
TRBD2	TRBV20-1	TRBJ2-3	few	TGCAGTGCAAGGACTAGCGGGGGGGCCGGGAGGACAGATACGCAGTATTTT	CSARTSGGAGRTDTQYF
TRBD1	TRBV11-2	TRBJ1-2	-	TGTGCCAGCAGCTTGGGACAGGGGGCCCCCTATGGCTACACCTTC	CASSLGQGAPYGYTF
TRBD2	TRBV6-1	TRBJ2-5	few	TGTGCCAGCTATAGCGGGGCCCCCCAAGAGACCCAGTACTTC	CASYSGAPQETQYF
-	TRBV18	TRBJ1-5	-	TGTGCCAGCTCAGCCGAGGGGCGGCCCCGCGGTCAGCCCCAGCATTTT	CASSAEGRPRGQPQHF
TRBD2	TRBV12-3/TRBV12-4	TRBJ2-1	-	TGTGCCAGCAGTCCTCCCCGCGCGGGGGGTGTTCATGAGCAGTTCTTC	CASSPPRAGGVHEQFF
-	TRBV20-1	TRBJ2-3	-	TGCAGTGCTAGGAATAACTTGGGCTCCGATACGCAGTATTTT	CSARNNLGSDTQYF
TRBD2	TRBV20-1	TRBJ2-5	few	TGCAGTGCTAGAAAGGGAGGGGATTTACAAGAGACCCAGTACTTC	CSARKGGDLQETQYF
TRBD1	TRBV2	TRBJ2-3	-	TGTGCCAGCAGTGAATGGGGACAGAGCACAGATACGCAGTATTTT	CASSEWGQSTDTQYF
-	TRBV12-3/TRBV12-4	TRBJ2-6	-	TGTGCCAGCAGTCTAGGACAGCCATTCTCTGGGGCCAACGTCCTGACTTTC	CASSLGQPFSGANVLTF
-	TRBV25-1	TRBJ2-4	-	TGTGCCAGCAGTGGGGGGCTTGGGGAATTGGACATTCAGTACTTC	CASSGGLGELDIQYF
-	TRBV29-1	TRBJ1-2	few	TGCAGCGTTGAAGCCCTTATCCCGGGACACCCTGTAGTTTATGGCTACACCTTC	CSVEALIPGHPVVYGYTF
-	TRBV10-2	TRBJ1-5	few	TGCGCCAGCAGTGCCCTGTCAGGTAATCAGCCCCAGCATTTT	CASSALSGNQPQHF
TRBD1	TRBV20-1	TRBJ1-5	few	TGCAGTGCTGTCGACAGGGGAAGCAATCAGCCCCAGCATTTT	CSAVDRGSNQPQHF
-	TRBV10-3	TRBJ2-3	many	TGTGCCATCAGTGAGGGGGATACGCAGTATTTT	CAISEGDTQYF
-	TRBV6-5	TRBJ2-3	-	TGTGCCAGCAGTTATTCCGGGTCTAGCACAGATACGCAGTATTTT	CASSYSGSSTDTQYF
-	TRBV5-1	TRBJ2-1	-	TGCGCCAGCGCTGAGCAGGGGGGGCATGAGCAGTTCTTC	CASAEQGGHEQFF
-	TRBV12-3/TRBV12-4	TRBJ2-7	-	TGTGCCAGCAGGAGAATTCCGGGCCCAAGCGACGAGCAGTACTTC	CASRRIPGPSDEQYF
TRBD1	TRBV6-5	TRBJ2-7	many	TGTGCCAGCAGTCGACAGGGTGACGAGCAGTACTTC	CASSRQGDEQYF
TRBD2	TRBV11-2	TRBJ2-2	-	TGTGCCAGCAGCTTAGAACTAGCGGGGTGGACCGGGGAGCTGTTTTTT	CASSLELAGWTGELFF
-	TRBV12-3/TRBV12-4	TRBJ2-3	-	TGTGCCAGCGGAATTAGCGGTACGCAGTATTTT	CASGISGTQYF
-	TRBV5-1	TRBJ2-3	few	TGCGCCAGCAGCTTGGTGGGACGGAGCACAGATACGCAGTATTTT	CASSLVGRSTDTQYF
-	TRBV11-2	TRBJ2-5	few	TGTGCCAGCAGCTATAATTGGGCCGGGGAGACCCAGTACTTC	CASSYNWAGETQYF
-	TRBV20-1	TRBJ2-1	many	TGCAGTGCTCTGCGACCACGTATCAATGAGCAGTTCTTC	CSALRPRINEQFF
TRBD2	TRBV14	TRBJ2-3	many	TGTGCCAGCAGCCAAGAACTCCTAGCGGGGCCCACAGATACGCAGTATTTT	CASSQELLAGPTDTQYF
TRBD2	TRBV10-3	TRBJ2-5	-	TGTGCCATCAAGGCTAGCGGGAGTGAGACCCAGTACTTC	CAIKASGSETQYF
-	TRBV2	TRBJ2-7	-	TGTGCCAGCAGTTTGACTGGTGAGCAGTACTTC	CASSLTGEQYF
-	TRBV7-8	TRBJ2-1	few	TGTGCCAGCAGCGAGGGACTTAGGGTCCGGAGGGTCTTC	CASSEGLRVRRVF
-	TRBV15	TRBJ2-7	-	TGTGCCACCAGCAGAGAAAGGGGACCAGGCGAGCAGTACTTC	CATSRERGPGEQYF